This record concerns one T cell receptor (beta chain) sequence. No antigen is known for it. The CDR3 loop spans 16 amino acids. The germline gives CDR1 LGHNA, CDR2 YSLEER. The junction had 11 bases not matched to a gene; V was cut back by 3 bases and J by 8 bases. The data were taken from a study of cytomegalovirus exposure and HLA in healthy donors. The wider study: As an earlier analysis found, around 170 million T cells yielded 117 million unique TCR beta sequences. Study-level points and caveats: 150 to 200 TCR beta chains were listed as cytomegalovirus-associated. Among CMV-associated TCR beta chains, most appeared HLA-restricted in a later analysis.

PCR was performed using 60 Vbeta and 13 Jbeta primers. Assay: immunoSEQ multiplex PCR; the TCRdb copy retains only in-frame clones and omits some. In the table there are approximately 130,000 clones, 79% of which are singletons. The source is a male donor in good health and CMV-seronegative. The chain joins TRBV4-3 to TRBJ1-2; 11 bases align to TRBD1. Material for sequencing was PBMCs. The CDR3 sequence is CASSQTLGQGAVGYTF. Written as DNA, the CDR3 is TGCGCCAGCAGCCAGACCCTTGGACAGGGGGCCGTGGGCTACACCTTC.